This paragraph covers one T cell receptor (beta chain) sequence. The sample holds a few counts of this clonotype. Its target antigen remains unknown. One junction end does not reproduce the germline sequence, and a read error may be involved. The roughly 39 donors, aged about 6 to 95 years, were systemically healthy Caucasian individuals from Russia. Each donor gave about 9.7 milliliters of peripheral blood, drawn into EDTA-treated Vacutainer tubes. Ficoll-Paque density-gradient centrifugation was used to isolate PBMCs, with at least 6.5 million obtained per sample. Total RNA was extracted from PBMCs with Trizol reagent, with at least 5.5 micrograms obtained per sample. The percentages of naive CD45RAhigh/CD27high T cells were determined by flow cytometry on a PBMC aliquot from every donor. This record comes from a study of blood T cells in healthy people across ages (dated by TCRdb to between 2015 and 2016). Broadly, across the study: Template switching captured roughly one uniquely barcoded TCR beta cDNA molecule per two T cells in model experiments. Two additional independent replicas of 1 million unique cDNA reads from the same blood draw were analyzed for two donors (one aged 18 to 29 and one aged 80 or older). To avoid experimental bias, donors of different ages were spread randomly across the sequencing lanes. To track age-related changes in TCR beta repertoire diversity, the study relied on deep sequencing normalized with unique cDNA molecular identifiers. Donors were grouped into four age groups: young (average roughly 15 years), middle-aged (roughly 38), aged (roughly 67) and long-lived (over 80). Results and caveats for the whole study, not just this receptor: There was a strong correlation between observed TCR beta diversity and the percentage of naive T cells measured by flow cytometry. Estimates of total diversity based on one million sequenced T cells were considered lower bounds and underestimates. Compared with the aged group, the long-lived group had more naive CD4+ T cells, fewer expanded clones and increased TCR diversity, suggesting age selection. As age increased, observed TCR beta diversity per million T cells dropped in a roughly linear way, and a significant reduction was already evident by age 40. Since profiling was done on bulk unsorted PBMCs, naive and antigen-experienced compartments could not be conclusively compared. Because the CMV infection status of the donors was unknown, age-related changes in expanded clonotypes may potentially have been confounded.

The CDR3 runs 15 residues from the cysteine to the phenylalanine. Only the CDR3 region is kept as DNA, spanning 45 bases read in frame from base 1. CDR1 MDHEN and CDR2 SYDVKM were looked up in the germline V gene. Library construction relied on 5' RACE. The run used an Illumina HiSeq 2500. A second PCR of roughly 6 to 11 cycles was run with a J-beta primer mix and a sample-barcoded 5' primer. Each TCR beta cDNA molecule received a unique molecular identifier from a template-switch 5' adaptor carrying 12 random nucleotides. Each sample yielded at least 2.5 million CDR3-containing paired-end reads. The Mint cDNA synthesis kit, primed by a TRBC-specific oligonucleotide, was used to synthesize first-strand cDNA from all RNA. Following uracil-DNA glycosylase treatment, a first 18-cycle PCR with universal primers M1SS and BC2_uni_R was performed on all cDNA. On the study's bioinformatics: For normalization, 1 million high-quality reads were randomly selected from each sample, with every read carrying a distinct molecular identifier. Instead of being binned into consensus sequences, reads that shared molecular identifiers were thrown out. MiTCR, with a Q25 quality threshold and the strictest error-elimination algorithm, was used for CDR3 identification, clonotype clustering and error correction. A nonparametric unseen species model using Euler transformation provided a lower-bound estimate of total TCR beta diversity. TCRdb redid the processing of the public reads, applying fastp at Q25 and MiXCR, and retained in-frame beta chains. One record per CDR3 amino acid sequence lists the most common genes and DNA. It is TCRdb's table, rather than the study itself, that gives the V and J calls and clone size. This sample has over 600,000 distinct CDR3 sequences in its table, and under 25% of those were observed once. The top ten clonotypes cover about 3.6% of the sample.

This receptor was obtained from a man in his 70s in good health. Rearrangement joined TRBV28 to TRBJ1-4; 9 bases in the middle match TRBD1. The sample was blood. The sequenced DNA is TGTGCCAGCAGTTCCCCGGGACAGGGTGATGAAAGACTGTTTTTT. Its translation reads: CASSSPGQGDERLFF. With the portions outside the CDR3 filled from the reference TRBV28 and TRBJ1-4 genes, the complete variable region becomes DVKVTQSSRYLVKRTGEKVFLECVQDMDHENMFWYRQDPGLGLRLIYFSYDVKMKEKGDIPEGYSVSREKKERFSLILESASTNQTSMYLCASSSPGQGDERLFFGSGTQLSVL.